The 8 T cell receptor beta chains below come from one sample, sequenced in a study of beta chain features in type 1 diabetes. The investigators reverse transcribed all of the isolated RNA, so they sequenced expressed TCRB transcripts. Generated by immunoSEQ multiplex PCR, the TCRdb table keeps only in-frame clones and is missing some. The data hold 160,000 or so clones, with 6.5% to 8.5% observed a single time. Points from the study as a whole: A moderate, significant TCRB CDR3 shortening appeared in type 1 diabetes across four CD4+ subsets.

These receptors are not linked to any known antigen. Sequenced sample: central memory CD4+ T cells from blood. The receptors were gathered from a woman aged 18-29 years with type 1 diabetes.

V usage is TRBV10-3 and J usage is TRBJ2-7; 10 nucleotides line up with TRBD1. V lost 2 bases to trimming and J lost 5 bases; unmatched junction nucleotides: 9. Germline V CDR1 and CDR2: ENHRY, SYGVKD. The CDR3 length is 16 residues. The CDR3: CAISESAGTGAHEQYF. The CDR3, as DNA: TGTGCCATCAGTGAGAGCGCCGGGACAGGGGCCCACGAGCAGTACTTC.

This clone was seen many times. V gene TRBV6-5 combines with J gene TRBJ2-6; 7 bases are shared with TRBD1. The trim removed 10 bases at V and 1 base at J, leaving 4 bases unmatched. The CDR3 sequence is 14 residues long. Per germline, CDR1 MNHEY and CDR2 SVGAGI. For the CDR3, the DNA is TGTGCCACCACACAGGGGTCTGGGGCCAACGTCCTGACTTTC. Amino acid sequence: CATTQGSGANVLTF.

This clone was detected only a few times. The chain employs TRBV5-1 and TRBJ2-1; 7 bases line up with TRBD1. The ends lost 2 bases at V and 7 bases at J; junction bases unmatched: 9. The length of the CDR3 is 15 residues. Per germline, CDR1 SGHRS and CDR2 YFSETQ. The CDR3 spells CASSLQGSGWNEQFF. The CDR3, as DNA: TGCGCCAGCAGCTTACAGGGGTCCGGGTGGAATGAGCAGTTCTTC.

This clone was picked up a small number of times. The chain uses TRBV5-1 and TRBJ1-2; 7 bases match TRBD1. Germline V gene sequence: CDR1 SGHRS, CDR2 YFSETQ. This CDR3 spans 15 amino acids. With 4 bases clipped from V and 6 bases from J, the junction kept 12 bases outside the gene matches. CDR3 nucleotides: TGCGCCAGCAGCCCGCTTCCGACAGGGAGTGATGGCTACACCTTC. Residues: CASSPLPTGSDGYTF.

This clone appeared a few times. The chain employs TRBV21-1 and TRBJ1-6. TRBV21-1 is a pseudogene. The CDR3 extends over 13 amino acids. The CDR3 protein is CAGPEGPDSPLHF. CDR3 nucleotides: TGTGCCGGCCCGGAGGGGCCCGATTCACCCCTCCACTTT.

CDR3 residues: CARTGYAICNEQFF. The CDR3, as DNA: TGCGCCAGAACAGGGTACGCGATTTGCAATGAGCAGTTCTTC. V and J are TRBV23-1 and TRBJ2-1; TRBD1 is a possible D gene (6 bases). TRBV23-1 is classed as an ORF, of uncertain function. Trimming removed 9 bases at V and 6 bases at J, with 18 bases between. This CDR3 contains 14 residues.

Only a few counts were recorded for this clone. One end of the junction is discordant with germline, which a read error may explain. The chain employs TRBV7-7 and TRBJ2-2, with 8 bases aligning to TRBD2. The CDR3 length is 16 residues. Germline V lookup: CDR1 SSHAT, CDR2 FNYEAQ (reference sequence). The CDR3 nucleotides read TGTGCTAGCAGCAAAAAGGGAGCGGGAGCCGGCGGGGAGCTGTTTTTT. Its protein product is CASSKKGAGAGGELFF. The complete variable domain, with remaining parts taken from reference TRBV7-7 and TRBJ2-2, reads GAGVSQSPRYKVTKRGQDVTLRCDPISSHATLYWYQQALGQGPEFLTYFNYEAQPDKSGLPSDRFSAERPEGSISTLTIQRTEQRDSAMYRCASSKKGAGAGGELFFGEGSRLTVL.

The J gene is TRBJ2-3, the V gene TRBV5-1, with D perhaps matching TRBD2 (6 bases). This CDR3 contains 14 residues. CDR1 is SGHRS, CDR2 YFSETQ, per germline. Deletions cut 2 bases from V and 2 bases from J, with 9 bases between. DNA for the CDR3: TGCGCCAGCAGCTTCCCGGGAGCCACAGATACGCAGTATTTT. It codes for CASSFPGATDTQYF. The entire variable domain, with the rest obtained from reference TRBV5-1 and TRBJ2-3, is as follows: KAGVTQTPRYLIKTRGQQVTLSCSPISGHRSVSWYQQTPGQGLQFLFEYFSETQRNKGNFPGRFSGRQFSNSRSEMNVSTLELGDSALYLCASSFPGATDTQYFGPGTRLTVL.